These 17 T cell receptor beta chains were sequenced from one sample in a study of blood T cell repertoires in COVID-19 (dated by TCRdb to about 2020). The library was made by the immunoSEQ multiplex PCR assay. The source is immuneACCESS, and TCRdb retained only in-frame sequences with V and J called. Part of the clones is not carried over; for the studies checked, unresolved V genes explain less than half of this, and the remainder is unexplained. The sample table contains 100,000 to 150,000 clones; only one count was recorded for about four fifths of them. The ten largest account for about a sixth of the sample. What was sequenced was peripheral blood. Source of these receptors: a man in his thirties or forties with COVID-19, enrolled during active disease.

V usage is TRBV3-1 (or the pseudogene TRBV3-2) and J usage is TRBJ2-1; D is possibly TRBD2 (6 bases). V lost 4 bases, J lost 8 bases, and 18 bases lay in between. The CDR3 extends over 15 amino acids. Germline CDR1 LGHDT, CDR2 YNNKEL (reference sequence). The DNA for the CDR3 is TGTGCCAGCAGCCCCGGGACTGGGTCGGTCGATGAGCAGTTCTTC. As protein: CASSPGTGSVDEQFF.

V is TRBV19 and J is TRBJ2-1; D ambiguous. V shed 4 bases and J shed 9 bases, with 13 bases lying between them. The germline CDR1 and CDR2 sequences are LNHDA and SQIVND (reference sequence). This CDR3 region has 13 residues. The CDR3 is CASSNQQFLEQFF. CDR3 coding DNA: TGTGCCAGTAGTAATCAACAATTCCTTGAGCAGTTCTTC.

The J gene is TRBJ1-1, the V gene TRBV7-9; 8 bases are a match to TRBD1. The CDR3 runs 14 residues. CDR1 is SEHNR, CDR2 FQNEAQ, per germline (reference sequence). The J segment lost 1 base and the V segment lost 4 bases, leaving 2 bases of the junction unmatched. The CDR3 sequence is CASSSQGANTEAFF. In nucleotides, the CDR3 is TGTGCCAGCAGCTCCCAGGGGGCGAACACTGAAGCTTTCTTT.

The gene calls are TRBV27 and TRBJ2-7; D possibly corresponds to TRBD2 (6 bases). V shed 10 bases and J shed 0 bases, with 16 bases lying between them. Germline V CDR1 and CDR2: MNHEY, SMNVEV (reference sequence). The CDR3 is 14 amino acids. The CDR3 is CATKSGYHSYEQYF. CDR3 nucleotides: TGTGCCACCAAGAGCGGGTACCACTCCTACGAGCAGTACTTC.

The chain joins TRBV28 to TRBJ2-1, with D possibly TRBD2 on 6 matching bases. Germline CDR1 is MDHEN and CDR2 is SYDVKM. This CDR3 comprises 15 residues. V dropped 2 bases and J dropped 6 bases, with 14 bases sitting between them. In DNA, the CDR3 is TGTGCCAGCAGTTTAAGGGGTCTAGCGTTCAATGAGCAGTTCTTC. Its translation: CASSLRGLAFNEQFF.

The chain links TRBV6-2 or TRBV6-3 to TRBJ2-1, with TRBD2 identical over 11 bases. This CDR3 is 14 amino acids long. Trimming removed 6 bases from V and 3 bases from J; junction bases left unmatched: 1. Germline V gives CDR1 MNHEY, CDR2 SVGEGT. The CDR3 bases are TGTGCCAGCAGCGGACTAGCGGGCTACAATGAGCAGTTCTTC. The encoded protein is CASSGLAGYNEQFF.

This rearrangement joins TRBV4-1 to TRBJ1-2; maybe TRBD1 (6 bases). Germline values: CDR1 MGHRA, CDR2 YSYEKL. The CDR3 consists of 17 residues. The germline V and J ends were trimmed by 1 base and 4 bases, with 19 bases remaining between them. Here the CDR3 reads CASSQAVRGQNLYGYTF. For the CDR3, the DNA is TGCGCCAGCAGCCAAGCGGTGAGAGGACAGAACCTCTATGGCTACACCTTC.

V gene TRBV7-8 combines with J gene TRBJ2-2; D might be TRBD2 (5 bases). Germline loops: CDR1 SGHVS, CDR2 FQNEAQ. The CDR3 has 16 residues. Trimming stripped 3 bases from V and 3 bases from J, with 14 bases between. CDR3 protein: CASSLGVSVYTGELFF. The DNA of the CDR3 is TGTGCCAGCAGCTTGGGAGTTTCTGTATACACCGGGGAGCTGTTTTTT.

The chain uses TRBV4-3 and TRBJ2-3; D is unclear. This CDR3 has 14 amino acids. Germline-derived CDR1 and CDR2 are LGHNA and YSLEER. Trimming removed 0 bases at V and 6 bases at J, with 10 bases between. The CDR3 is CASSQDGPRDTQYF. The CDR3, as DNA: TGCGCCAGCAGCCAAGATGGGCCACGGGATACGCAGTATTTT.

The chain recombines TRBV11-2 with TRBJ1-6; tentatively, D is TRBD1 (6 bases). This CDR3 region has 18 residues. CDR1 and CDR2 from the germline V gene are SGHAT and FQNNGV. V lost 0 bases and J 8 bases, leaving 20 bases between the germline ends. This chain's CDR3 is CASSLDTPGAIPDSPLHF. In nucleotides, the CDR3 is TGTGCCAGCAGCTTAGATACGCCAGGGGCAATTCCCGATTCACCCCTCCACTTT.

CDR3 residues: CASSWTGDPEAFF. DNA of the CDR3: TGTGCCAGCAGTTGGACAGGGGACCCTGAAGCTTTCTTT. The chain uses TRBV12-3 or TRBV12-4 and TRBJ1-1, with 9 bases that match TRBD1. With 4 bases clipped from V and 6 bases from J, the junction kept 3 bases outside the gene matches. The CDR3 is 13 residues long.

The genes are TRBV6-5 and TRBJ2-7; a weak D match, TRBD2 (6 bases). This CDR3 is 14 amino acids long. Germline CDR1 is MNHEY and CDR2 is SVGAGI. V lost 4 bases to trimming and J lost 5 bases, with 15 bases between them. The CDR3, as DNA: TGTGCCAGCAGTTCCGTCGGGGGTAACCACGAGCAGTACTTC. Protein product: CASSSVGGNHEQYF.

This rearrangement joins TRBV27 to TRBJ2-7; D is perhaps TRBD1 (6 bases). This CDR3 is built from 13 residues. Germline V gene lookup returns CDR1 MNHEY and CDR2 SMNVEV (reference sequence). Between the trimmed V and J ends, which lost 4 bases and 0 bases, there was a span of 7 bases. The CDR3 loop is CASSYRDSYEQYF. CDR3 DNA: TGTGCCAGCAGTTACAGGGACTCCTACGAGCAGTACTTC.

This clone came up a few times. The genes are TRBV2 and TRBJ1-2, with no clear D. The CDR3 consists of 14 residues. From germline, CDR1 is SNHLY and CDR2 FYNNEI. V was cut by 8 bases and J by 8 bases, with 21 bases left in between. As DNA, the CDR3 is TGTGCCAGCGGCGCTAGGTTGGGCTCGGGGGGCTACACCTTC. Translation: CASGARLGSGGYTF.

The chain links TRBV12-3 or TRBV12-4 to TRBJ1-3, with a weak D call TRBD1 (5 bases). This CDR3 has 13 amino acids. Trimming took 2 bases from V and 8 from J, leaving 10 bases between them. The CDR3 reads CASSLKGLDTIYF. In DNA form, the CDR3 reads TGTGCCAGCAGTTTAAAGGGGCTGGACACCATATATTTT.

The V gene is TRBV19, the J gene TRBJ2-6; D gene ambiguous. Germline CDR1 reads LNHDA; CDR2 reads SQIVND (reference sequence). Trimming pared 0 bases from V and 2 bases from J, leaving 8 bases between. This CDR3 has 16 amino acids. CDR3 sequence: CASSIDPGAGANVLTF. CDR3 sequence (DNA): TGTGCCAGTAGTATAGATCCTGGAGCTGGGGCCAACGTCCTGACTTTC.

The V call is TRBV5-8, the J call TRBJ1-2; 8 bases are shared with TRBD1. This CDR3 comprises 15 residues. The germline gives CDR1 SGHTS, CDR2 YDEGEE. V was clipped by 4 bases and J by 5 bases; unmatched bases: 10. CDR3 loop: CASSTGQGGVYGYTF. CDR3 nucleotides: TGTGCCAGCAGCACCGGACAGGGTGGAGTATATGGCTACACCTTC.